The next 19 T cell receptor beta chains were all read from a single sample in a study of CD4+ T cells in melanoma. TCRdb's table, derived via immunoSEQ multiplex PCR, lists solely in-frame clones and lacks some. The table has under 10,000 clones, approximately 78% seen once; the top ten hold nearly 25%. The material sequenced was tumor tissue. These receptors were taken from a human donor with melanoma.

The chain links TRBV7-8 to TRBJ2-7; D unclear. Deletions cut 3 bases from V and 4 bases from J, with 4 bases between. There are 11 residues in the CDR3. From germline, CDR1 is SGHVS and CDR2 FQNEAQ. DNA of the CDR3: TGTGCCAGCAGCTTTCTGTACGAGCAGTACTTC. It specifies CASSFLYEQYF. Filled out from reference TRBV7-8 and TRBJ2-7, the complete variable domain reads GAGVSQSPRYKVAKRGQDVALRCDPISGHVSLFWYQQALGQGPEFLTYFQNEAQLDKSGLPSDRFFAERPEGSVSTLKIQRTQQEDSAVYLCASSFLYEQYFGPGTRLTVT.

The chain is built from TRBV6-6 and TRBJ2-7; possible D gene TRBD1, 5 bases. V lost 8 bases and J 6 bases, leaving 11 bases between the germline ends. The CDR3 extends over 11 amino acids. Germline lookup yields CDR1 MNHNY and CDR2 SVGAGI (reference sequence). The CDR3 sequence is CASCQGVEQYF. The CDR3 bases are TGTGCCAGCTGCCAAGGGGTCGAGCAGTACTTC.

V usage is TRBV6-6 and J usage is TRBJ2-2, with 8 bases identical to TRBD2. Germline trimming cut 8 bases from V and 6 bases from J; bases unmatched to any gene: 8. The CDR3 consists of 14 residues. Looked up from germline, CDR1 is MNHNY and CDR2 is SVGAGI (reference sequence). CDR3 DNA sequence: TGTGCCAGCTTCGGGGGGGGGAGCCCCGGGGAGCTGTTTTTT. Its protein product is CASFGGGSPGELFF.

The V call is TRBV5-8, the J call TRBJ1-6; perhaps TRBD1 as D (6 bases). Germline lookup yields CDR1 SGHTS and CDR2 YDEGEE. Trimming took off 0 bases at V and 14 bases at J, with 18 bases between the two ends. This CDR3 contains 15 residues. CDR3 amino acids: CASSLEDSRHGALHF. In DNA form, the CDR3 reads TGTGCCAGCAGCTTGGAGGACAGTCGGCATGGGGCCCTCCACTTT.

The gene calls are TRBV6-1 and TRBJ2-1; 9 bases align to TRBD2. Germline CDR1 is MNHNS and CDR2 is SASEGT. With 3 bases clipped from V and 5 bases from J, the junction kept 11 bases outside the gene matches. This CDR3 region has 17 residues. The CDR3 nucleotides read TGTGCCAGCAGTGAGGGGGGCCTAGCGGGGCGCCACAATGAGCAGTTCTTC. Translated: CASSEGGLAGRHNEQFF.

Here the CDR3 DNA reads TGCGCCAGCAGCGATGGGATGAACACTGAAGCTTTCTTT. The encoded protein is CASSDGMNTEAFF. V is TRBV5-1 and J is TRBJ1-1; D unresolved. CDR3 length: 13 residues. The V and J ends lost 4 bases and 0 bases respectively, with 7 bases between them. Germline V gene lookup returns CDR1 SGHRS and CDR2 YFSETQ. The variable domain in full, completed from reference TRBV5-1 and TRBJ1-1, reads KAGVTQTPRYLIKTRGQQVTLSCSPISGHRSVSWYQQTPGQGLQFLFEYFSETQRNKGNFPGRFSGRQFSNSRSEMNVSTLELGDSALYLCASSDGMNTEAFFGQGTRLTVV.

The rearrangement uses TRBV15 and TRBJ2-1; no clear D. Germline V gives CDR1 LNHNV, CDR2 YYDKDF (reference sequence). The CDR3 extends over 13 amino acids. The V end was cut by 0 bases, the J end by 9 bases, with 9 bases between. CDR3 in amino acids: CATSRDKDSEQFF. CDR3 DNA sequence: TGTGCCACCAGCAGAGATAAGGATAGTGAGCAGTTCTTC.

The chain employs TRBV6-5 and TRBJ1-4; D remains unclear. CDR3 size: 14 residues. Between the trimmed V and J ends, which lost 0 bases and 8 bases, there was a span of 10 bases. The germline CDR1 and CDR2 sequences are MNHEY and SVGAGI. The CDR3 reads CASSYSQLREKLFF. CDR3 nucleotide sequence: TGTGCCAGCAGTTACTCGCAGCTTCGGGAAAAACTGTTTTTT.

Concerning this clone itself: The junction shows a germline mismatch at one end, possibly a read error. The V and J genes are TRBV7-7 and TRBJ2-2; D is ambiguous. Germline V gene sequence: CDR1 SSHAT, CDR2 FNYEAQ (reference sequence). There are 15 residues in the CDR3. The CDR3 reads CASSRTTGNTGELFF. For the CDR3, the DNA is TGTGCTAGCAGCCGGACGACCGGGAACACCGGGGAGCTGTTTTTT.

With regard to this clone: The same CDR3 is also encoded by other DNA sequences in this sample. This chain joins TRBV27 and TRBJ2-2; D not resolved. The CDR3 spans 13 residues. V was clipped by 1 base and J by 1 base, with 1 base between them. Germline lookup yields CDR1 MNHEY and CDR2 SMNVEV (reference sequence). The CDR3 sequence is CASSLLNTGELFF. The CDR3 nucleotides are TGTGCCAGCAGTTTATTGAACACCGGGGAGCTGTTTTTT.

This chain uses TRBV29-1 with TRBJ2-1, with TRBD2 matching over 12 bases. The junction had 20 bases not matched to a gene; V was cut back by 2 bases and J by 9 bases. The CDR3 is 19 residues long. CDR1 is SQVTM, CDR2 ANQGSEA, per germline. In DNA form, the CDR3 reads TGCAGCGTTGAACACAACCGGCTGGAGGCTAGCGGGGGGGCAGGTGAGCAGTTCTTC. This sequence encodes CSVEHNRLEASGGAGEQFF.

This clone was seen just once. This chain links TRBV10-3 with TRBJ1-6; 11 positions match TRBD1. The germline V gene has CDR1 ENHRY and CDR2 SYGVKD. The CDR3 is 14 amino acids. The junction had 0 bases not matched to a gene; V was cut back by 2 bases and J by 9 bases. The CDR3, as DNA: TGTGCCATCAGTGAGGGGACAGGGGGTTCACCCCTCCACTTT. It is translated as CAISEGTGGSPLHF.

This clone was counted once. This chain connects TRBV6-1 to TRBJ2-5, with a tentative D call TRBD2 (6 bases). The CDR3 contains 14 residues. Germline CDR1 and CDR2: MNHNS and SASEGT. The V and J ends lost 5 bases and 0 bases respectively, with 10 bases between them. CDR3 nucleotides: TGTGCCAGCAGTTTACGGGGGTACCAAGAGACCCAGTACTTC. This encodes CASSLRGYQETQYF.

For the CDR3, the DNA is TGTGCCAGCAGTGAATATGTCAGTCTTCAGCCGCAGGAGACCCAGTACTTC. This codes for CASSEYVSLQPQETQYF. This chain joins TRBV25-1 and TRBJ2-5, with D uncertain. V dropped 0 bases and J dropped 5 bases, with 19 bases sitting between them. This CDR3 comprises 17 residues. Germline CDR1 MGHDK, CDR2 SYGVNS.

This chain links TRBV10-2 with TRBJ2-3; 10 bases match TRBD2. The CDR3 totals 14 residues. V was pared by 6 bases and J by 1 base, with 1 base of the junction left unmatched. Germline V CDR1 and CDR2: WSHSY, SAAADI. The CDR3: CASRTSGGTDTQYF. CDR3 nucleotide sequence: TGCGCCAGCAGAACTAGCGGGGGCACAGATACGCAGTATTTT.

The CDR3 sequence: CAISDQTVGEQFF. The CDR3 region has the DNA TGTGCCATCAGTGACCAAACAGTCGGTGAGCAGTTCTTC. The V call is TRBV10-3, the J call TRBJ2-1, with unresolved D. Trimming pared 3 bases from V and 9 bases from J, leaving 12 bases between. This CDR3 has 13 amino acids. Germline lookup yields CDR1 ENHRY and CDR2 SYGVKD.

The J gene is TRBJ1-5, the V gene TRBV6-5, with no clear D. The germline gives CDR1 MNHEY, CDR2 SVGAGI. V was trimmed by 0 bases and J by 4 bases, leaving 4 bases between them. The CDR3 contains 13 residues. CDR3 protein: CASSYSKNQPQHF. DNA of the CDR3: TGTGCCAGCAGTTACTCGAAAAATCAGCCCCAGCATTTT.

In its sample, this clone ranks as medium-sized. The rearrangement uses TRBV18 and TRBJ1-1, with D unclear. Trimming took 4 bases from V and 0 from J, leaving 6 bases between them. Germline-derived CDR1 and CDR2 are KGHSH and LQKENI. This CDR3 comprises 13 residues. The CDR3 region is CASSLGLNTEAFF. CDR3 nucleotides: TGTGCCAGCTCACTAGGGTTGAACACTGAAGCTTTCTTT.

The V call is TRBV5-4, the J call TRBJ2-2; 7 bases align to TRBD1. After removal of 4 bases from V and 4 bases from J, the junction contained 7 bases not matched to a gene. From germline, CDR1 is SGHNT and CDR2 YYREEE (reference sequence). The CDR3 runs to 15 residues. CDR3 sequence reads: CASSRNRGSTGELFF. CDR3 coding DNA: TGTGCCAGCAGCCGGAACAGGGGAAGCACCGGGGAGCTGTTTTTT.